Included here is one T cell receptor beta chain sequence, with context. Per the study methods: Quantification of nucleated cells was approximated via reference gene primer amplification. Assay used: immunoSEQ multiplex PCR; TCRdb lists only in-frame clones, some missing. From that table come the V and J calls and clone size; the DNA was used to work out D and trimming. In the table there are some 320,000 clones, approximately 85% of which are singletons. These data are taken from a study of blood T cell repertoires in COVID-19. For the study at large: Acute-phase and convalescent COVID-19 samples originated in the United States, Italy and Spain. Nucleic acid was either cDNA or gDNA, and it came from T cells, B-cell-depleted T cells, or PBMCs.

This TCR derives from a human donor in a cohort sampled during active COVID-19. Material: peripheral blood.

In DNA form, the CDR3 reads TGTGCCAGCAGTTCCGGGGGGCAAATGAGGGTGTTTTTT. This translates into CASSSGGQMRVFF. The chain couples TRBV12-3 or TRBV12-4 to TRBJ1-4; the D gene is possibly TRBD1 (6 bases). The CDR3 contains 13 residues. The V end lost 4 bases, the J end lost 15 bases, and 18 bases lay between the germline ends.